This T cell receptor (beta chain) was documented in a study of human T cells and chemical hapten exposure. Study overall: The patient population, which was mostly female, had alopecia areata, totalis or universalis. Study conclusions and caveats: While controls formed fewer of them, expanded TCRs formed significantly more large CDR3 similarity clusters. Sensitizing to DPC left TCRs with a frequency above 1 in 1000 unaltered.

The V and J ends lost 8 bases and 5 bases respectively, with 12 bases between them. The germline V gene has CDR1 MNHEY and CDR2 SVGAGI. The CDR3 length is 12 residues. Comments on this clonotype: Its antigen is currently unknown.

TCRdb re-analysed the RACE reads in MiXCR, keeping a single row per CDR3 protein. The top ten hold around 2.5% of the sample, which has 120,000 or so distinct CDR3 sequences, 11% seen once. The time point denotes: patch test 3, about 24 weeks after DPC sensitization. Stated treatment: therapeutic diphenylcyclopropenone sensitization with weekly scalp DPC. This specimen consisted of whole blood, obtained in connection with sensitization to the hapten diphenylcyclopropenone (DPC). This clonotype originated in a woman between 45 and 60 years old with alopecia areata. Some clones in this sample may be carry-over from other donors' samples. This chain links TRBV6-5 with TRBJ1-1, with TRBD1 as a possible D gene (6 bases). The CDR3 nucleotides read TGTGCCAGCCGGACAGCCGGGACTGAAGCTTTCTTT. As protein: CASRTAGTEAFF.